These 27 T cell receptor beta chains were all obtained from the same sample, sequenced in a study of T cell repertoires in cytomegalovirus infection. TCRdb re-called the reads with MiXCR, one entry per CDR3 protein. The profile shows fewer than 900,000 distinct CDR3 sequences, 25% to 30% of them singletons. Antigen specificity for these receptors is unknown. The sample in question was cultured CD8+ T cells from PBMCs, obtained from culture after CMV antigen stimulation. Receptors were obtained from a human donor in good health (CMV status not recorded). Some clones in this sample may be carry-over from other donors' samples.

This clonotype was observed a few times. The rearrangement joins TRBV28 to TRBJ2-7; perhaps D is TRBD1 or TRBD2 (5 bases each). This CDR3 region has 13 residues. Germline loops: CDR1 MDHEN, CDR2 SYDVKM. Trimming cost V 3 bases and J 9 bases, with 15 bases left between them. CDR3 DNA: TGTGCCAGCAGTTTCGGGGCGGTGGGTTGGCAGTACTTC. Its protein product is CASSFGAVGWQYF.

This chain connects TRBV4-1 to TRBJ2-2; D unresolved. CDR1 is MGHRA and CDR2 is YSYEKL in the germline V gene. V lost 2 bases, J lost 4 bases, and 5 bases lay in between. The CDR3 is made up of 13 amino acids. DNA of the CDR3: TGCGCCAGCAGCCAAAGTTCCACCGGGGAGCTGTTTTTT. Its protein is CASSQSSTGELFF.

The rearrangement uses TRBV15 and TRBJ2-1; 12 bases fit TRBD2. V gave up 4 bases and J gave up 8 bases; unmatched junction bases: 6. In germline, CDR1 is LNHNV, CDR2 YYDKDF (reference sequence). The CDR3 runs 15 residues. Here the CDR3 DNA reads TGTGCCACCAGCACGGCTAGCGGGGGGGCGTATGAGCAGTTCTTC. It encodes CATSTASGGAYEQFF.

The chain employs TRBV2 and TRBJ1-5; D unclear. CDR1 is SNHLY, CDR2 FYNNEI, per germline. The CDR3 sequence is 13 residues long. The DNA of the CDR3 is TGTGCGCCAGGTAGATATAGCAATCAGCCCCAGCATTTT. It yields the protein CAPGRYSNQPQHF.

The CDR3 region is CASSLADKNTEAFF. For the CDR3, the DNA is TGTGCCAGCAGCTTAGCCGACAAGAACACTGAAGCTTTCTTT. V gene TRBV7-3 combines with J gene TRBJ1-1; unclear D gene. Germline V gives CDR1 SGHTA, CDR2 FQGTGA. V gave up 2 bases and J gave up 1 base, with 8 bases separating them. The CDR3 runs 14 residues.

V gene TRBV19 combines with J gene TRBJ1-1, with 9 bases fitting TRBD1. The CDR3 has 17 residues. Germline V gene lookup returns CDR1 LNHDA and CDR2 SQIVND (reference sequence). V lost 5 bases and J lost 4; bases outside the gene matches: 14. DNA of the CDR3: TGTGCCAGTAGTGGCCGGGACAGGGAAAAAGCGGGCACTGAAGCTTTCTTT. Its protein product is CASSGRDREKAGTEAFF.

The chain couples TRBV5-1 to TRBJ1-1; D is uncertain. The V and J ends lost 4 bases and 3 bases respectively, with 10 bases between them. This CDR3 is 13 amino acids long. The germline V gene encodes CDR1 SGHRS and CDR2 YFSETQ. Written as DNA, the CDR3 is TGCGCCAGCAGCCAGTTGGTGTACACTGAAGCTTTCTTT. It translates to CASSQLVYTEAFF. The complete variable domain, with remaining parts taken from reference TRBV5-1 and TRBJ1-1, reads KAGVTQTPRYLIKTRGQQVTLSCSPISGHRSVSWYQQTPGQGLQFLFEYFSETQRNKGNFPGRFSGRQFSNSRSEMNVSTLELGDSALYLCASSQLVYTEAFFGQGTRLTVV.

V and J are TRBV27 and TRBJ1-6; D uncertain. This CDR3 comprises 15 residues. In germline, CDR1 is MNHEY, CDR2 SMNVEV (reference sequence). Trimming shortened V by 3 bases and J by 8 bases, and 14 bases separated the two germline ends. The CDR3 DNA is TGTGCCAGCAGTTTCCTACAGTCCGCTGATTCACCCCTCCACTTT. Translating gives CASSFLQSADSPLHF.

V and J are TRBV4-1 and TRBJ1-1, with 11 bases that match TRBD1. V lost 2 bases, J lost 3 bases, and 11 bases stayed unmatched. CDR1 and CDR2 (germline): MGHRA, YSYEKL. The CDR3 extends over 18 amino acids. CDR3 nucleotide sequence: TGCGCCAGCAGCCAAACCCCGGGGACAGGGGGTCGGGACACTGAAGCTTTCTTT. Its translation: CASSQTPGTGGRDTEAFF.

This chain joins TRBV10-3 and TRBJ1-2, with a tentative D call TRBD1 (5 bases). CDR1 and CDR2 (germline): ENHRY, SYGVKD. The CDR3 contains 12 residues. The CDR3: CATRVGTYGYTF. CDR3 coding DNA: TGTGCAACCAGGGTAGGGACGTATGGCTACACCTTC.

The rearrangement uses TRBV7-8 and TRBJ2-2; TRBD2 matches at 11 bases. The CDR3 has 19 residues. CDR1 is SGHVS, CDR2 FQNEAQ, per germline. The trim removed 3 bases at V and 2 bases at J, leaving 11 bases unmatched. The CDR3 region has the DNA TGTGCCAGCAGCTTCCTCCAACCGGGACTAGCGGTAAACACCGGGGAGCTGTTTTTT. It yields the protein CASSFLQPGLAVNTGELFF.

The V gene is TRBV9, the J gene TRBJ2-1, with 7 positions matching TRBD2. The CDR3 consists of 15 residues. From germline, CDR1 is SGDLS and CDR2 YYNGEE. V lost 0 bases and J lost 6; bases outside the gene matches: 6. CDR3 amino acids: CASSVAGGKTNEQFF. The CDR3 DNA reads TGTGCCAGCAGCGTAGCGGGGGGAAAAACCAATGAGCAGTTCTTC.

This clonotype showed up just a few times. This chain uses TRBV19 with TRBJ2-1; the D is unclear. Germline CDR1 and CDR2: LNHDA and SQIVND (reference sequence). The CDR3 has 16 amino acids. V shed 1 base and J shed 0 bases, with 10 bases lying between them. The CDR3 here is CASSIGQPYSYNEQFF. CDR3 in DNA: TGTGCCAGTAGTATAGGTCAGCCTTACTCCTACAATGAGCAGTTCTTC.

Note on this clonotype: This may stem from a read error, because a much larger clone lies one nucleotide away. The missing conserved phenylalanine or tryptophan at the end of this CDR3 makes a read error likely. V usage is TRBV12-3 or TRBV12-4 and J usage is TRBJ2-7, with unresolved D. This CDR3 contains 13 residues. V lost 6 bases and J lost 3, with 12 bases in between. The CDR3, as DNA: TGTGCCAGCAGCCACCTCTCTCTCTACGAGCAGTACCTC. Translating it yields CASSHLSLYEQYL.

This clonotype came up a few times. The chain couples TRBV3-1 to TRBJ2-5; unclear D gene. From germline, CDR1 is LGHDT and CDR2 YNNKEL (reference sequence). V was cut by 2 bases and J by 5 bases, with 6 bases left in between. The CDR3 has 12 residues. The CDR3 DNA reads TGTGCCAGCAGCCAATCGGTGGAGACCCAGTACTTC. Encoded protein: CASSQSVETQYF.

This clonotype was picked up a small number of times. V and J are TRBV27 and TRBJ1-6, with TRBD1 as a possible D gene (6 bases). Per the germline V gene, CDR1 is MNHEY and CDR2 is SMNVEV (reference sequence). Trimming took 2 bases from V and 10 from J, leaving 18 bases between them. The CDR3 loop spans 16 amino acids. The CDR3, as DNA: TGTGCCAGCAGTTTACTCTTGGGGGGCGTAAGCTCACCCCTCCACTTT. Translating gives CASSLLLGGVSSPLHF.

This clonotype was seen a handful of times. CDR3 sequence: CASSSTGRGQTNQPQHF. CDR3 sequence (DNA): TGTGCCAGCAGCTCCACGGGCAGGGGGCAAACAAATCAGCCCCAGCATTTT. The J gene is TRBJ1-5, the V gene TRBV7-9; TRBD1 agrees at 8 bases. The CDR3 runs 17 residues. Unmatched junction bases numbered 12, after V lost 4 bases and J lost 4 bases. The germline gives CDR1 SEHNR, CDR2 FQNEAQ (reference sequence).

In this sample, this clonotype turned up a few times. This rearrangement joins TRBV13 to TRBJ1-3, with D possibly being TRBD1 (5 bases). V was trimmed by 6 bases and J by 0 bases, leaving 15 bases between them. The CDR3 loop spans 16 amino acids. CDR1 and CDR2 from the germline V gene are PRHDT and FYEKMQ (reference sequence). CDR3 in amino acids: CASRSREPSSGNTIYF. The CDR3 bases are TGTGCCAGCAGGTCCAGGGAGCCCTCCTCTGGAAACACCATATATTTT.

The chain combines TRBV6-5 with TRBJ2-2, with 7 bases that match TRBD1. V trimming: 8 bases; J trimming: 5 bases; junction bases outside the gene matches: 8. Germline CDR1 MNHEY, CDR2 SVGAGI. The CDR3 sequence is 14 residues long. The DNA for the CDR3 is TGTGCCAGCGGCAGGGGGTTAGGAACCGGGGAGCTGTTTTTT. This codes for CASGRGLGTGELFF.

The chain's CDR3 is CATSGLAGGYNEQFF. The DNA for the CDR3 is TGTGCCACCAGTGGGCTAGCGGGGGGGTACAATGAGCAGTTCTTC. V and J are TRBV24-1 and TRBJ2-1; 12 nucleotides match TRBD2. The V gene's germline CDR1 is KGHDR and CDR2 SFDVKD. V shed 5 bases and J 4 bases; nucleotides not matched to a gene: 2. CDR3 length: 15 residues.

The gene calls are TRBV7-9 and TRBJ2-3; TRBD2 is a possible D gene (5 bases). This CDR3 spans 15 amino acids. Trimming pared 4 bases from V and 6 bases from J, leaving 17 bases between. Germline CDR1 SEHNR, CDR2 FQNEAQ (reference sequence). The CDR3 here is CASSSPWAIADTQYF. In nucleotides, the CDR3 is TGTGCCAGCAGCTCCCCCTGGGCCATAGCGGATACGCAGTATTTT.

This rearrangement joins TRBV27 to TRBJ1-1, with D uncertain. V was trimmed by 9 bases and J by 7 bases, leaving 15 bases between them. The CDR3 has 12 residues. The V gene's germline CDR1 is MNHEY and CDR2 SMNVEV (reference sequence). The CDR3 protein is CASREERGEAFF. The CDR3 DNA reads TGTGCCAGTCGGGAGGAAAGAGGTGAAGCTTTCTTT.

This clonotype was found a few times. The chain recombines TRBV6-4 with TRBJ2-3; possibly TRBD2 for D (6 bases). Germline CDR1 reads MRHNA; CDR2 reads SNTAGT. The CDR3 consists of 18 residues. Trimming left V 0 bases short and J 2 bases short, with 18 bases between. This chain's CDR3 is CASSDSNGGYPLTDTQYF. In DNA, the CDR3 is TGTGCCAGCAGTGACTCGAATGGGGGGTACCCACTCACAGATACGCAGTATTTT.

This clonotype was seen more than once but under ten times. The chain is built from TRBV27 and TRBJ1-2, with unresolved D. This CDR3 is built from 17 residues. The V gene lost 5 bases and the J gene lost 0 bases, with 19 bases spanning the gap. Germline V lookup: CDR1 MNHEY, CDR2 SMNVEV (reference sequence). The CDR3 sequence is CASSTKSLGKTNYGYTF. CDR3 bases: TGTGCCAGCAGTACTAAAAGCCTGGGGAAAACTAACTATGGCTACACCTTC.

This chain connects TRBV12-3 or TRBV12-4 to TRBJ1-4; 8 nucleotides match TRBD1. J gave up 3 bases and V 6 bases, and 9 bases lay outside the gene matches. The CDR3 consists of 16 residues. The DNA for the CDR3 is TGTGCCAGCAGGCGGGGAGACAGGGGCCCTAATGAAAAACTGTTTTTT. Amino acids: CASRRGDRGPNEKLFF.

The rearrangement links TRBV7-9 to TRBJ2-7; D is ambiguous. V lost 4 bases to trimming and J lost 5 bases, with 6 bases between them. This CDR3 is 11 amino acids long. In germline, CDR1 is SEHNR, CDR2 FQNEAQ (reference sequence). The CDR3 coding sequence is TGTGCCAGCAGCTCCAACAACGAGCAGTACGTC. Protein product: CASSSNNEQYV.

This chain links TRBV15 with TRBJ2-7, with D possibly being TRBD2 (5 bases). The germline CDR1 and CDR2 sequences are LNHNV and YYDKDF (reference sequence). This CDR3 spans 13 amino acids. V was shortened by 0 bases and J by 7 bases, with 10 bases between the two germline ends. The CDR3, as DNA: TGTGCCACCAGCAGAGATCTGACGGGGGAGCAGTACGTC. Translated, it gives CATSRDLTGEQYV.